Listed below are T cell receptor beta chains from one sample, sequenced in a study of shared clonotypes between healthy human individuals. The data were produced by immunoSEQ multiplex PCR, yet TCRdb's version contains in-frame clones alone and is incomplete. The data show roughly 2.2 million clones, just under 95% seen once. Sequencing was done on a sample of naive CD4+ T cells from PBMCs. The receptor source for this set is a man between 18 and 29 years old in good health. Some clones in this sample may be carry-over from other donors' samples. Both conserved end residues are part of each CDR3. D genes are given only for firm matches. Only part of the rows carry a size: once, few, many, or a class if the clone is expanded.

clone_size: .
d_call: .
j_call: TRBJ1-3
v_call: TRBV2
cdr3_aa: CASRVDSGNTIYF
cdr3_nt: TGTGCCAGCAGGGTCGACAGTGGAAACACCATATATTTT

clone_size: once
d_call: .
j_call: TRBJ2-3
v_call: TRBV2
cdr3_aa: CASSEAGTDTQYF
cdr3_nt: TGTGCCAGCAGTGAAGCGGGCACAGATACGCAGTATTTT

clone_size: .
d_call: .
j_call: TRBJ2-7
v_call: TRBV9
cdr3_aa: CASSVDVGRQTYEQYF
cdr3_nt: TGTGCCAGCAGCGTAGATGTTGGCAGGCAAACCTACGAGCAGTACTTC

clone_size: .
d_call: .
j_call: TRBJ2-3
v_call: TRBV18
cdr3_aa: CASSPTTKSDTQYF
cdr3_nt: TGTGCCAGCTCACCAACGACTAAATCAGATACGCAGTATTTT

clone_size: .
d_call: TRBD1
j_call: TRBJ2-7
v_call: TRBV5-1
cdr3_aa: CASSLGAGTGISEQYF
cdr3_nt: TGCGCCAGCAGCTTGGGGGCCGGGACAGGGATTTCCGAGCAGTACTTC

clone_size: .
d_call: .
j_call: TRBJ2-2
v_call: TRBV7-9
cdr3_aa: CASSVQAGELFF
cdr3_nt: TGTGCCAGCAGCGTACAAGCCGGGGAGCTGTTTTTT

clone_size: .
d_call: .
j_call: TRBJ2-7
v_call: TRBV6-1
cdr3_aa: CAACPDLLSYEQYF
cdr3_nt: TGTGCCGCCTGTCCCGATCTCTTATCCTACGAGCAGTACTTC

clone_size: .
d_call: .
j_call: TRBJ2-5
v_call: TRBV6-5
cdr3_aa: CASSYEGLKQETQYF
cdr3_nt: TGTGCCAGCAGTTATGAGGGGCTGAAACAAGAGACCCAGTACTTC

clone_size: .
d_call: .
j_call: TRBJ2-7
v_call: TRBV18
cdr3_aa: CASSQGPYEQYF
cdr3_nt: TGTGCCAGCTCACAGGGCCCCTACGAGCAGTACTTC

clone_size: few
d_call: TRBD1
j_call: TRBJ1-2
v_call: TRBV15
cdr3_aa: CATKTGETSNYGYTF
cdr3_nt: TGTGCCACCAAGACAGGGGAAACCAGTAACTATGGCTACACCTTC

clone_size: .
d_call: .
j_call: TRBJ1-2
v_call: TRBV5-1
cdr3_aa: CASSLLAGANYGYTF
cdr3_nt: TGCGCCAGCAGCTTGTTGGCGGGGGCCAACTATGGCTACACCTTC

clone_size: .
d_call: TRBD1
j_call: TRBJ2-2
v_call: TRBV6-1
cdr3_aa: CASSVQGQVPGELFF
cdr3_nt: TGTGCCAGCAGTGTACAGGGACAGGTTCCCGGGGAGCTGTTTTTT

clone_size: .
d_call: .
j_call: TRBJ1-1
v_call: TRBV28
cdr3_aa: CASSSPPAGAAFF
cdr3_nt: TGTGCCAGCAGTTCCCCCCCGGCGGGGGCGGCTTTCTTT

clone_size: .
d_call: .
j_call: TRBJ2-1
v_call: TRBV6-5
cdr3_aa: CASSYTDYNEQFF
cdr3_nt: TGTGCCAGCAGTTACACTGATTACAATGAGCAGTTCTTC

clone_size: .
d_call: .
j_call: TRBJ2-2
v_call: TRBV2
cdr3_aa: CASSPFRTNTGELFF
cdr3_nt: TGTGCCAGCAGTCCATTTCGGACGAACACCGGGGAGCTGTTTTTT

clone_size: .
d_call: TRBD1
j_call: TRBJ1-1
v_call: TRBV7-8
cdr3_aa: CASSSGQGGLNTEAFF
cdr3_nt: TGTGCCAGCAGCTCGGGACAGGGGGGACTGAACACTGAAGCTTTCTTT

clone_size: .
d_call: TRBD2
j_call: TRBJ2-3
v_call: TRBV4-2
cdr3_aa: CASSQEGGGTDTQYF
cdr3_nt: TGTGCCAGCAGCCAAGAGGGGGGGGGCACAGATACGCAGTATTTT

clone_size: .
d_call: .
j_call: TRBJ2-1
v_call: TRBV4-1
cdr3_aa: CASSQTVGSGQFF
cdr3_nt: TGCGCCAGCAGCCAGACAGTGGGATCAGGGCAGTTCTTC

clone_size: .
d_call: TRBD2
j_call: TRBJ2-5
v_call: TRBV18
cdr3_aa: CASSRDYAGGQETQYF
cdr3_nt: TGTGCCAGCTCACGGGACTACGCGGGAGGGCAAGAGACCCAGTACTTC

clone_size: once
d_call: .
j_call: TRBJ2-4
v_call: TRBV19
cdr3_aa: CASSIDWGADIQYF
cdr3_nt: TGTGCCAGTAGTATAGATTGGGGGGCTGACATTCAGTACTTC

clone_size: .
d_call: TRBD1
j_call: TRBJ2-7
v_call: TRBV11-2
cdr3_aa: CASSHDRGTNEQYF
cdr3_nt: TGTGCCAGCAGCCACGACAGGGGGACTAACGAGCAGTACTTC

clone_size: .
d_call: .
j_call: TRBJ2-1
v_call: TRBV1
cdr3_aa: CTSSRLGVGNEQFF
cdr3_nt: TGCACCAGCAGCCGGTTAGGCGTGGGGAATGAGCAGTTCTTC

clone_size: .
d_call: .
j_call: TRBJ2-1
v_call: TRBV18
cdr3_aa: CASTKPTASSYNEQFF
cdr3_nt: TGTGCCAGCACTAAACCGACCGCCAGCTCCTACAATGAGCAGTTCTTC

clone_size: .
d_call: .
j_call: TRBJ1-4
v_call: TRBV28
cdr3_aa: CASSFRRATNEKLFF
cdr3_nt: TGTGCCAGCAGTTTCCGGCGCGCAACTAATGAAAAACTGTTTTTT

clone_size: .
d_call: .
j_call: TRBJ2-7
v_call: TRBV4-1
cdr3_aa: CASSPPLLARSYEQYF
cdr3_nt: TGCGCCAGCAGCCCCCCCCTCCTAGCACGGTCCTACGAGCAGTACTTC

clone_size: .
d_call: .
j_call: TRBJ2-1
v_call: TRBV2
cdr3_aa: CASSEAFRSREQFF
cdr3_nt: TGTGCCAGCAGTGAAGCGTTCAGGTCCCGTGAGCAGTTCTTC